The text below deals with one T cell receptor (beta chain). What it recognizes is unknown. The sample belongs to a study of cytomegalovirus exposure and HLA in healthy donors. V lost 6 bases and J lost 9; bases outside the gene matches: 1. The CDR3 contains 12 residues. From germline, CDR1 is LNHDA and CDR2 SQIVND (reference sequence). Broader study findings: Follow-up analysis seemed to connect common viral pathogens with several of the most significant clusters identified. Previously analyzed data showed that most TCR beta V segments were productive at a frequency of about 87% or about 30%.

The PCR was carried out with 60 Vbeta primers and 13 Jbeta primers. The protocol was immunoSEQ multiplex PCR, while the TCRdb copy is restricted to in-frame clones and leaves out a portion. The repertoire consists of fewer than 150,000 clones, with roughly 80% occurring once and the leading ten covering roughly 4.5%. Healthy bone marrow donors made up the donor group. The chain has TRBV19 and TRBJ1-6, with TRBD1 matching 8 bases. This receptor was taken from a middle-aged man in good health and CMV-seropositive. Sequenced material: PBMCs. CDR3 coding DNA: TGTGCCAGTAGCGACAGGGGTTCACCCCTCCACTTT. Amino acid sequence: CASSDRGSPLHF.